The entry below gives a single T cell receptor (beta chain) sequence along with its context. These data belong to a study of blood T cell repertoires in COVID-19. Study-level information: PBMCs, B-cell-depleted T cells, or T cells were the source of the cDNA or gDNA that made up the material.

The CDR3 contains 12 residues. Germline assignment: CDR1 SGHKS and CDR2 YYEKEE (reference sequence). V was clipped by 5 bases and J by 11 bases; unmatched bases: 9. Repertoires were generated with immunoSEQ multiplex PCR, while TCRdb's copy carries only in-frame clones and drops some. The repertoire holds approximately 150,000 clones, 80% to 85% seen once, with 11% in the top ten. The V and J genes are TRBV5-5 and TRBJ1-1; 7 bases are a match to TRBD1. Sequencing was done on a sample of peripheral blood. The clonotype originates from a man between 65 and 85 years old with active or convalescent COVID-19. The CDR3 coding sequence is TGTGCCAGCAGTTTTCTCGACAGGGACGCTTTCTTT. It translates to CASSFLDRDAFF.